This TCR beta chain was captured in a study of Graves' ophthalmopathy and Graves' hyperthyroidism. Study overall: Ophthalmopathy absent within 18 months of follow-up marked hyperthyroidism as stable. Study observations and caveats: Blood shared most expanded thyroid clonotypes above 0.001 frequency.

Notes on this clonotype: Antigen: not known.

CDR3 regions of TCR beta were amplified from RNA transcripts. The first-round RT-PCR employed HTBI primers together with the Qiagen OneStep RT-PCR kit. A multiplex PCR was then performed as the second round. One entry per CDR3 protein results from TCRdb running MiXCR on the multiplex PCR reads. The data show around 1,200,000 distinct CDR3 sequences, with around a third seen just once and 11% held by the top ten. Germline V lookup: CDR1 SNHLY, CDR2 FYNNEI. This CDR3 is built from 14 residues. V was clipped by 4 bases and J by 6 bases, with 15 bases between them. This TCR came from an adult man with Graves' hyperthyroidism. Sequencing input: peripheral blood or thyroid tissue (not recorded which). The rearrangement uses TRBV2 and TRBJ1-1; unclear D gene. The CDR3 DNA reads TGTGCCAGCAGTGGGGAGCGGAGTGATTCTGAAGCTTTCTTT. This translates into CASSGERSDSEAFF.